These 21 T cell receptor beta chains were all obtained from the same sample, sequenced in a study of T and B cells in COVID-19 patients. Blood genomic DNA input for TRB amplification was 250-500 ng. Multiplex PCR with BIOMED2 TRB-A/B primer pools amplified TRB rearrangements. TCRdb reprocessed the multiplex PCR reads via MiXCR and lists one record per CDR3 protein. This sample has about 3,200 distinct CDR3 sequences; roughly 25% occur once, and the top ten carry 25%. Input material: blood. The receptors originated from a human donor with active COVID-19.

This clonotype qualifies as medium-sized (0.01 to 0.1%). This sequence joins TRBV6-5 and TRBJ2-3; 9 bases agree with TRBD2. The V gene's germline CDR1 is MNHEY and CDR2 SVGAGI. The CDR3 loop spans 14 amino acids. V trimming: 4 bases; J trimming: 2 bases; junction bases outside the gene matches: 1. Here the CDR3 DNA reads TGTGCCAGCAGTTTAGCGGGGGACACAGATACGCAGTATTTT. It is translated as CASSLAGDTDTQYF.

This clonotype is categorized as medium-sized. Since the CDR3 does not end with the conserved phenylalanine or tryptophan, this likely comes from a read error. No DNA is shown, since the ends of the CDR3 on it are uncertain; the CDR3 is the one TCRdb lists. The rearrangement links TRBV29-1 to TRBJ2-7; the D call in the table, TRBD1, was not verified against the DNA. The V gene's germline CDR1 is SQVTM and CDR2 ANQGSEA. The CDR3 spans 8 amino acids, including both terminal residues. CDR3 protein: CSEPGHQL.

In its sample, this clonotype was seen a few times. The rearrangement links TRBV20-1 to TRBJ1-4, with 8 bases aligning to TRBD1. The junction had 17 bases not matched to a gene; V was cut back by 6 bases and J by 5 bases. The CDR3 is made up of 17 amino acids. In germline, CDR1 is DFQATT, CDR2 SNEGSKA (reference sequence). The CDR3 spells CSAVAGTGGGRNEKLFF. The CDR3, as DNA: TGCAGTGCCGTAGCCGGGACAGGCGGGGGACGCAATGAAAAACTGTTTTTT.

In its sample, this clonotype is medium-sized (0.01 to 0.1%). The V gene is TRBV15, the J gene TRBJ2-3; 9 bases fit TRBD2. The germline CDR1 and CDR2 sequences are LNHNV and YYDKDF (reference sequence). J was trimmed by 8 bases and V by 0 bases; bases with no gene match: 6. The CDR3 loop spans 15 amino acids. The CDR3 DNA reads TGTGCCACCAGCAGAGATGCGGGGGGGGATCGTACGCAGTATTTT. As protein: CATSRDAGGDRTQYF.

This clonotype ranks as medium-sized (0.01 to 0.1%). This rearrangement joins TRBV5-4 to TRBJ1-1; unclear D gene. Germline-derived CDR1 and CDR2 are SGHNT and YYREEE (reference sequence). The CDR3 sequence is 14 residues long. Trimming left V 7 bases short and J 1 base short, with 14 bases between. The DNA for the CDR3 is TGTGCCAGCGGAGACGGCGACCCGAACACTGAAGCTTTCTTT. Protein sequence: CASGDGDPNTEAFF.

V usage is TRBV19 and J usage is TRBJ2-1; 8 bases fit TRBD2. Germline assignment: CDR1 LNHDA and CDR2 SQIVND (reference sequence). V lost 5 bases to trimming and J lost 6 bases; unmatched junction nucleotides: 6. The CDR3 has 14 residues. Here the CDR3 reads CASSEVAGSNEQFF. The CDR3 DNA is TGTGCCAGTAGTGAAGTAGCGGGGAGCAATGAGCAGTTCTTC.

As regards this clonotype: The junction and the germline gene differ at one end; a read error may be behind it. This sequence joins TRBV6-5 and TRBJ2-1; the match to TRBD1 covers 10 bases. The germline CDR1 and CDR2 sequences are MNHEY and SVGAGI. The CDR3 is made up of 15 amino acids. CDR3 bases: TGCGCCAGCAGTTCCGGACAGGGGGAAAAAAATGAGCAGTTCTTC. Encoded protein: CASSSGQGEKNEQFF.

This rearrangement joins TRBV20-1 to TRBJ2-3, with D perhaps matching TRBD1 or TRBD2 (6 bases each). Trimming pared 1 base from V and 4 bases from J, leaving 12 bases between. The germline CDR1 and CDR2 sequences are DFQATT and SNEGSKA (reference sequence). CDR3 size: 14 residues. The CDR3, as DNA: TGCAGTGCTAGAGGGGGGGCTGGGGCAGATACGCAGTATTTT. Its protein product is CSARGGAGADTQYF.

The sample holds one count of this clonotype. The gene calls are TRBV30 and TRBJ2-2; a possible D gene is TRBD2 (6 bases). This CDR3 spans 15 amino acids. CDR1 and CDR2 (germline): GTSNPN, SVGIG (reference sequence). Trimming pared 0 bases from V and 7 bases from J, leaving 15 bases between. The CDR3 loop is CAWSVRGPGDGELFF. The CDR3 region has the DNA TGTGCCTGGAGTGTACGAGGGCCGGGGGACGGGGAGCTGTTTTTT. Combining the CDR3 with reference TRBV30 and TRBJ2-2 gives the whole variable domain SQTIHQWPATLVQPVGSPLSLECTVEGTSNPNLYWYRQAAGRGLQLLFYSVGIGQISSEVPQNLSASRPQDRQFILSSKKLLLSDSGFYLCAWSVRGPGDGELFFGEGSRLTVL.

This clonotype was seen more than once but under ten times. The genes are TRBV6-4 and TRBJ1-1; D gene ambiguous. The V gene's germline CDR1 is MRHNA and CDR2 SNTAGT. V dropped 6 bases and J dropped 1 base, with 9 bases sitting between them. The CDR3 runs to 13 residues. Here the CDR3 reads CASRVTANTEAFF. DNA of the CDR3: TGTGCCAGCAGGGTAACAGCGAACACTGAAGCTTTCTTT.

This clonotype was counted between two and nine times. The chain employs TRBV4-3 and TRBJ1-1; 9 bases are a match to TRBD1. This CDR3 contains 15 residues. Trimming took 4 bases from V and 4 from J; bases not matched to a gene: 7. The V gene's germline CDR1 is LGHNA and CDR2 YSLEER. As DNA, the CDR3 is TGCGCCAGCAGCCGAACACAGGGACAGGGCACTGAAGCTTTCTTT. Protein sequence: CASSRTQGQGTEAFF.

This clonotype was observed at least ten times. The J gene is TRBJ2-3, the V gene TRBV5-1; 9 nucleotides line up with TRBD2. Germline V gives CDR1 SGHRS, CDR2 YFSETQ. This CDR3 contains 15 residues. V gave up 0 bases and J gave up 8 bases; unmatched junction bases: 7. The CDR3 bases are TGCGCCAGCAGCTTGGCGGCTAGCGGGGCGGGTACGCAGTATTTT. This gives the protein CASSLAASGAGTQYF. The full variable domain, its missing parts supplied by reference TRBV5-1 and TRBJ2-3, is KAGVTQTPRYLIKTRGQQVTLSCSPISGHRSVSWYQQTPGQGLQFLFEYFSETQRNKGNFPGRFSGRQFSNSRSEMNVSTLELGDSALYLCASSLAASGAGTQYFGPGTRLTVL.

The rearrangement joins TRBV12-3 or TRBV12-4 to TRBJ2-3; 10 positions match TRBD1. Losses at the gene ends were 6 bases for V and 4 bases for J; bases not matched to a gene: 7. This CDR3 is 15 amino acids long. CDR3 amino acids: CASSPGTGDSDTQYF. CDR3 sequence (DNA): TGTGCCAGCAGCCCTGGGACAGGGGATTCAGATACGCAGTATTTT.

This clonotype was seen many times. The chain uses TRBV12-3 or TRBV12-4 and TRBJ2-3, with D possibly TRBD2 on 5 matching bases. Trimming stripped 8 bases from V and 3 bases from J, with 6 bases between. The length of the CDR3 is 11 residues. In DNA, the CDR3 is TGTGCCAGCCGAGGGACAGATACGCAGTATTTT. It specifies CASRGTDTQYF.

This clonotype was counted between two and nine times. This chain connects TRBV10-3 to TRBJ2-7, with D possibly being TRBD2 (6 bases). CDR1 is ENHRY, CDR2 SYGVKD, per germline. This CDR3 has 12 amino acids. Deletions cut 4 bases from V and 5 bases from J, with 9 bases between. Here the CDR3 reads CAISARDDEQYF. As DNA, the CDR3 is TGTGCCATCAGTGCGCGGGACGACGAGCAGTACTTC.

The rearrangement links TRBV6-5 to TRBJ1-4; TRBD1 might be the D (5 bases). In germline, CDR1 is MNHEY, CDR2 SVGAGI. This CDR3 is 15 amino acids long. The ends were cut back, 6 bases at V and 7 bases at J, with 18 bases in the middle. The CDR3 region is CASRAPGGFAEKLFF. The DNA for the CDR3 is TGTGCCAGCAGAGCTCCCGGGGGGTTCGCTGAAAAACTGTTTTTT.

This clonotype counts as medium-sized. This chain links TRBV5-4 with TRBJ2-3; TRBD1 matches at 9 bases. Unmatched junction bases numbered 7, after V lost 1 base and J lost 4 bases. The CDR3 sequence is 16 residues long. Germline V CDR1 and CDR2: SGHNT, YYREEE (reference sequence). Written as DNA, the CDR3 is TGTGCCAGCAGCTTGAGTCAGGGACAGGGAGCAGATACGCAGTATTTT. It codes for CASSLSQGQGADTQYF. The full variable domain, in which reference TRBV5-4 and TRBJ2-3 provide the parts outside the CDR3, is ETGVTQSPTHLIKTRGQQVTLRCSSQSGHNTVSWYQQALGQGPQFIFQYYREEENGRGNFPPRFSGLQFPNYSSELNVNALELDDSALYLCASSLSQGQGADTQYFGPGTRLTVL.

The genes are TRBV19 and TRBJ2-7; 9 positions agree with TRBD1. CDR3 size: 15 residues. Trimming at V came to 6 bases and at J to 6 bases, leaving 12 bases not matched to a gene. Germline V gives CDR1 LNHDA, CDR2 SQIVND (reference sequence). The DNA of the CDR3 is TGTGCCAGTAGGCAAAGACCGGGACAGGGAAGCGAGCAGTACTTC. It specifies CASRQRPGQGSEQYF.

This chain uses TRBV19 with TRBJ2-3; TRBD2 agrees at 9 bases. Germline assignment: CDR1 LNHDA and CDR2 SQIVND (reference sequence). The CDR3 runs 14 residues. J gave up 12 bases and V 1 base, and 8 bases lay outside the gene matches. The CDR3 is CASSIVSRGGPQYF. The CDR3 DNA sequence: TGTGCCAGTAGTATAGTGTCGCGGGGGGGCCCACAGTATTTT. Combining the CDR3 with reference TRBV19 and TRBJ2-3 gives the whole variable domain DGGITQSPKYLFRKEGQNVTLSCEQNLNHDAMYWYRQDPGQGLRLIYYSQIVNDFQKGDIAEGYSVSREKKESFPLTVTSAQKNPTAFYLCASSIVSRGGPQYFGPGTRLTVL.

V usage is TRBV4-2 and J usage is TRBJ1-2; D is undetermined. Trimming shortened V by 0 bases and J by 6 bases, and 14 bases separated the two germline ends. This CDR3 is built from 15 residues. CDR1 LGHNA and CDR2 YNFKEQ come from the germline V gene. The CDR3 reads CASSQEGGPSDGYTF. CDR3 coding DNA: TGTGCCAGCAGCCAAGAAGGTGGGCCCTCTGATGGCTACACCTTC.

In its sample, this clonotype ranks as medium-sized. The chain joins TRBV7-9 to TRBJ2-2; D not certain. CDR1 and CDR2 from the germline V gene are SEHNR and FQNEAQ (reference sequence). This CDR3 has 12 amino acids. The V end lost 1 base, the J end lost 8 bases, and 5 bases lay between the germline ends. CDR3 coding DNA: TGTGCCAGCAGCTTAGAAGTGGGGGAGCTGTTTTTT. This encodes CASSLEVGELFF.